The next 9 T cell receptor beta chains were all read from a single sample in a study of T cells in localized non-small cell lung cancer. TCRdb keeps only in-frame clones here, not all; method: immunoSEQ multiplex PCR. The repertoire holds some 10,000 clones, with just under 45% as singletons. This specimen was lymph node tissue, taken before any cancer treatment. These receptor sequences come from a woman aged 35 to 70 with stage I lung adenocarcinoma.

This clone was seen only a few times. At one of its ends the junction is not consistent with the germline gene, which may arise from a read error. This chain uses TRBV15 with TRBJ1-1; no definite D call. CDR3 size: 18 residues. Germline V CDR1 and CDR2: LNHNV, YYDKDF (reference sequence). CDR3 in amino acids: CATSRDRAGQIMNIEAFF. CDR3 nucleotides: TGTGCCACCAGCAGAGATCGGGCCGGGCAAATAATGAACATTGAAGCTTTCTTT.

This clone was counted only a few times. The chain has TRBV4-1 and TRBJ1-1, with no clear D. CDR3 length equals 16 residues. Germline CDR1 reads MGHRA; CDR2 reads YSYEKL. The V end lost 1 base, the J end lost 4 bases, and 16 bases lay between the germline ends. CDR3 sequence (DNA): TGCGCCAGCAGCCAAGCCCTGACCGGGAGCCGCACTGAAGCTTTCTTT. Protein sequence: CASSQALTGSRTEAFF.

The CDR3: CASSLTSLNSPLHF. The CDR3 DNA sequence: TGCGCCAGCAGCTTGACGAGCCTTAATTCACCCCTCCACTTT. V is TRBV5-1 and J is TRBJ1-6; D remains ambiguous. Germline V gene data show CDR1 as SGHRS and CDR2 as YFSETQ. The CDR3 has 14 residues. Trimming cost V 1 base and J 6 bases, with 8 bases left between them.

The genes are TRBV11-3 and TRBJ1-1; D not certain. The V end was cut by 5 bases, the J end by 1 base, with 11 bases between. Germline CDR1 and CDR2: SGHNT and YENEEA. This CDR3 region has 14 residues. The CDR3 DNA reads TGTGCCAGCAGCCCTAGGCAGACGAACACTGAAGCTTTCTTT. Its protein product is CASSPRQTNTEAFF.

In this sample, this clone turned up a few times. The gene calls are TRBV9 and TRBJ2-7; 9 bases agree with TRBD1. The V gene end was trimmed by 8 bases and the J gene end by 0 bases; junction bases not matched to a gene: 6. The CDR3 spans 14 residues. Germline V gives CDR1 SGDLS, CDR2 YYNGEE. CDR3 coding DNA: TGTGCCAGACGCCGGACAGGGGACTCCTACGAGCAGTACTTC. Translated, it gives CARRRTGDSYEQYF.

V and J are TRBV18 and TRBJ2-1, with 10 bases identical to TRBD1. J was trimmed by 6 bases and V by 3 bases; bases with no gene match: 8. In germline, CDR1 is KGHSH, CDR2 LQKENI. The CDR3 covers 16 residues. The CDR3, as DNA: TGTGCCAGCTCACCTCCGGGACAGGGGATTTTCAATGAGCAGTTCTTC. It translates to CASSPPGQGIFNEQFF. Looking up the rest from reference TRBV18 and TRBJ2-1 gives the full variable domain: NAGVMQNPRHLVRRRGQEARLRCSPMKGHSHVYWYRQLPEEGLKFMVYLQKENIIDESGMPKERFSAEFPKEGPSILRIQQVVRGDSAAYFCASSPPGQGIFNEQFFGPGTRLTVL.

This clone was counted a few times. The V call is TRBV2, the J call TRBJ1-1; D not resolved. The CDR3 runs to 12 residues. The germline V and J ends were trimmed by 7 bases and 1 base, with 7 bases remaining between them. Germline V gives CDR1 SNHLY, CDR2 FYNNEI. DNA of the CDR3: TGTGCCAGCACCCAAAGGAACACTGAAGCTTTCTTT. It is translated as CASTQRNTEAFF. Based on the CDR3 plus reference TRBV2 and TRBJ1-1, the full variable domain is EPEVTQTPSHQVTQMGQEVILRCVPISNHLYFYWYRQILGQKVEFLVSFYNNEISEKSEIFDDQFSVERPDGSNFTLKIRSTKLEDSAMYFCASTQRNTEAFFGQGTRLTVV.

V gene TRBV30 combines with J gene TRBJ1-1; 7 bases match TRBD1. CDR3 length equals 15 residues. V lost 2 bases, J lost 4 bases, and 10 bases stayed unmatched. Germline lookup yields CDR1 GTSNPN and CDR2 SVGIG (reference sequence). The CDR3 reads CAWSLTGPGGTEAFF. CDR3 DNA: TGTGCCTGGAGTTTGACAGGGCCAGGGGGCACTGAAGCTTTCTTT.

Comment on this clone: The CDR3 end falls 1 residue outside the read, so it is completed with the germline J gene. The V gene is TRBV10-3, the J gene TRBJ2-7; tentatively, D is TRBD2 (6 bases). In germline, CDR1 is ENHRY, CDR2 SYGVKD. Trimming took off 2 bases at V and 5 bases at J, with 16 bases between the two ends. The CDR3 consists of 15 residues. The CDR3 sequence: CAISERTTAPHEQYF. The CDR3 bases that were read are TGTGCCATCAGTGAGAGGACTACCGCCCCCCACGAGCAGTAC.